The T cell receptor (beta chain) under discussion was sequenced for a study of shared clonotypes between healthy human individuals. Study observations and caveats: Clonotypes which were not shared had lower generation probabilities than clonotypes that all four donors shared.

Memory CD4+ cells were the fraction left after CD45RA+ naive selection. CDR3 length: 13 amino acids. Trimming took off 6 bases at V and 5 bases at J, with 11 bases between the two ends. CDR1 is WSHSY, CDR2 SAAADI, per germline. Deep-level settings were used for running the assay. Some 30,000 T cell genomes (approximately 210 ng DNA) went into each sorted-subset replicate. Produced via immunoSEQ multiplex PCR; TCRdb's table is partial and in-frame only. The data hold 950,000 to 1,300,000 clones, with about 74% observed a single time. To note about this clone: Its cognate antigen is unknown.

This TCR derives from a young man in good health. This chain connects TRBV10-2 to TRBJ1-5; D remains unclear. Sequenced: memory CD4+ T cells sorted from blood. This sample's subset: CD45RA-negative fraction. CDR3 sequence: CASRRGTYQPQHF. CDR3 nucleotides: TGCGCCAGCAGGAGAGGAACCTATCAGCCCCAGCATTTT.